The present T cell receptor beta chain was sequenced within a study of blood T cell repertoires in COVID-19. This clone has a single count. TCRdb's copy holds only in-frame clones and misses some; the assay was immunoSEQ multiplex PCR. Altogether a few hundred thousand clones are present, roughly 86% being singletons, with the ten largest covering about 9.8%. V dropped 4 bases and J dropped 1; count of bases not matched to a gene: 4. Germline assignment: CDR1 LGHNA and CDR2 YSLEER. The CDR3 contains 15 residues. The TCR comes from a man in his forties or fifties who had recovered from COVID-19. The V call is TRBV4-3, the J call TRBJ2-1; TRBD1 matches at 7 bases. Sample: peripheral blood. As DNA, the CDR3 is TGCGCCAGCAGCCTCCACAGGGGTTCCTACAATGAGCAGTTCTTC. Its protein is CASSLHRGSYNEQFF.